These 27 T cell receptor beta chains came from one sample sequenced in a study of blood T cell repertoires in COVID-19. The method was immunoSEQ multiplex PCR; TCRdb's version includes in-frame clones alone and lacks a portion of them. The repertoire holds 470,000 or so clones, with around 89% as singletons. The sample taken for sequencing was peripheral blood. These receptors were taken from a woman aged 30 to 39 with acute or convalescent COVID-19.

The chain recombines TRBV3-1 (or the pseudogene TRBV3-2) with TRBJ2-2, with TRBD1 matching 7 bases. The length of the CDR3 is 16 residues. The germline V gene has CDR1 LGHDT and CDR2 YNNKEL (reference sequence). Trimming at V came to 5 bases and at J to 2 bases, leaving 8 bases not matched to a gene. The CDR3 DNA is TGTGCCAGCAGCGAACCGGGACAGACAAACACCGGGGAGCTGTTTTTT. Protein: CASSEPGQTNTGELFF.

The rearrangement joins TRBV6-5 to TRBJ1-6, with a tentative D call TRBD1 (5 bases). V lost 0 bases and J lost 13, with 10 bases in between. Germline V gives CDR1 MNHEY, CDR2 SVGAGI. The CDR3 totals 13 residues. The chain's CDR3 is CASSYSQGWPLHF. CDR3 bases: TGTGCCAGCAGTTACTCGCAGGGATGGCCCCTCCACTTT.

A remark on this clone: One end of the junction fails to match germline, which may point to a read error. The J gene is TRBJ2-7, the V gene TRBV12-3 or TRBV12-4; D unclear. CDR3 size: 11 residues. CDR3 nucleotides: TGTGCCAGCAGTTTGGGCGTGCAGCCCGACTTC. Its protein is CASSLGVQPDF.

The V call is TRBV18, the J call TRBJ2-3, with 7 bases fitting TRBD2. V lost 1 base, J lost 0 bases, and 10 bases stayed unmatched. Germline V lookup: CDR1 KGHSH, CDR2 LQKENI. The CDR3 covers 18 residues. This chain's CDR3 is CASSPRASVGGSTDTQYF. CDR3 in DNA: TGTGCCAGCTCACCACGCGCCAGCGTGGGGGGGAGCACAGATACGCAGTATTTT.

About this clone: This CDR3 is also generated by other DNA sequences in the sample. The genes are TRBV9 and TRBJ2-7; 9 bases align to TRBD1. The CDR3 contains 14 residues. With 3 bases clipped from V and 2 bases from J, the junction kept 3 bases outside the gene matches. From germline, CDR1 is SGDLS and CDR2 YYNGEE. CDR3 in amino acids: CASSAGTGTYEQYF. The CDR3 DNA follows: TGTGCCAGCAGCGCCGGGACAGGGACCTACGAGCAGTACTTC.

The chain combines TRBV14 with TRBJ2-5; D ambiguous. The germline gives CDR1 SGHDN, CDR2 FVKESK. This CDR3 has 15 amino acids. The V end was cut by 4 bases, the J end by 1 base, with 13 bases between. The CDR3 here is CASSPRIAFQETQYF. The CDR3 DNA reads TGTGCCAGCAGCCCAAGAATAGCCTTCCAAGAGACCCAGTACTTC.

This clone was detected a few times. The chain carries TRBV14 and TRBJ2-6; D possibly corresponds to TRBD1 (6 bases). Trimming took 3 bases from V and 0 from J, leaving 9 bases between them. The CDR3 is 16 amino acids. Germline CDR1 reads SGHDN; CDR2 reads FVKESK. The CDR3: CASSQYRVSGANVLTF. The CDR3 DNA sequence: TGTGCCAGCAGCCAGTACAGGGTCTCTGGGGCCAACGTCCTGACTTTC.

In the case of this clone: The sample holds other DNA sequences that translate to the same CDR3. The chain joins TRBV5-1 to TRBJ2-6; D gene unclear. Trimming stripped 1 base from V and 4 bases from J, with 6 bases between. This CDR3 is built from 14 residues. Germline assignment: CDR1 SGHRS and CDR2 YFSETQ. The CDR3 reads CASSLYSGANVLTF. The CDR3 nucleotides read TGCGCCAGCAGCTTGTATTCCGGGGCCAACGTCCTGACTTTC.

J is TRBJ1-4 and V is TRBV11-2, with D tentatively TRBD1 (6 bases). V was clipped by 5 bases and J by 3 bases, with 13 bases between them. Germline V gene sequence: CDR1 SGHAT, CDR2 FQNNGV. The CDR3 has 15 amino acids. CDR3 DNA: TGTGCCAGCAGCGGACCCGGGGGGCCTAATGAAAAACTGTTTTTT. It translates to CASSGPGGPNEKLFF.

The chain is built from TRBV30 and TRBJ1-1; D call uncertain. This CDR3 spans 14 amino acids. CDR1 and CDR2 from the germline V gene are GTSNPN and SVGIG (reference sequence). Between the trimmed V and J ends, which lost 1 base and 1 base, there was a span of 10 bases. DNA for the CDR3: TGTGCCTGGAGTGGATTGGGCCCGAACACTGAAGCTTTCTTT. Protein: CAWSGLGPNTEAFF.

This chain links TRBV19 with TRBJ2-2, with TRBD1 matching over 7 bases. The V gene end was trimmed by 7 bases and the J gene end by 7 bases; junction bases not matched to a gene: 12. Germline-derived CDR1 and CDR2 are LNHDA and SQIVND (reference sequence). The CDR3 runs to 15 residues. The CDR3 nucleotides are TGTGCCAGTATTCCCCGGGACAGATTGGGCGGGGAGCTGTTTTTT. This gives the protein CASIPRDRLGGELFF.

This clone showed up just once. The chain uses TRBV30 and TRBJ1-5; D perhaps matches TRBD1 (6 bases). The CDR3 extends over 17 amino acids. CDR1 and CDR2 (germline): GTSNPN, SVGIG (reference sequence). The V gene lost 0 bases and the J gene lost 0 bases, with 15 bases spanning the gap. The CDR3 sequence: CAWSVRTAGYSNQPQHF. CDR3 DNA: TGTGCCTGGAGTGTAAGGACAGCCGGTTATAGCAATCAGCCCCAGCATTTT.

CDR3 region: CASSIDGDRATGELFF. CDR3 nucleotide sequence: TGTGCCAGTAGTATAGATGGGGACAGGGCCACCGGGGAGCTGTTTTTT. The genes are TRBV19 and TRBJ2-2; 9 nucleotides align to TRBD1. V lost 0 bases and J lost 4; bases outside the gene matches: 3. CDR1 and CDR2 from the germline V gene are LNHDA and SQIVND (reference sequence). This CDR3 is 16 amino acids long.

CDR3 nucleotide sequence: TGTGCCAGCAGTACCTTAGGACAGGGGGCTCGGGGGGAGCTGTTTTTT. Translated: CASSTLGQGARGELFF. The chain employs TRBV27 and TRBJ2-2, with 11 bases aligning to TRBD1. This CDR3 is 16 amino acids long. Germline V CDR1 and CDR2: MNHEY, SMNVEV (reference sequence). The trim removed 5 bases at V and 8 bases at J, leaving 10 bases unmatched.

The chain uses TRBV29-1 and TRBJ2-5, with TRBD1 identical over 8 bases. The CDR3 consists of 12 residues. Germline assignment: CDR1 SQVTM and CDR2 ANQGSEA. J lost 4 bases, V lost 7 bases, and 5 bases had no gene match. The CDR3 sequence is CSGNRGTETQYF. The CDR3 coding sequence is TGCAGCGGTAACAGGGGGACAGAGACCCAGTACTTC.

This clone was seen more than once but under ten times. The chain combines TRBV6-5 with TRBJ1-2, with D perhaps matching TRBD1 (6 bases). CDR3 size: 13 residues. V was clipped by 2 bases and J by 7 bases, with 11 bases between them. Germline CDR1 reads MNHEY; CDR2 reads SVGAGI. The CDR3 nucleotides read TGTGCCAGCAGTTACGCGGGGGCTACTGGCTACACCTTC. Translating gives CASSYAGATGYTF.

V gene TRBV10-3 combines with J gene TRBJ1-1, with 8 bases aligning to TRBD1. The germline V gene has CDR1 ENHRY and CDR2 SYGVKD. The ends lost 9 bases at V and 5 bases at J; junction bases unmatched: 14. The CDR3 is 15 residues long. The CDR3 DNA sequence: TGTGCCATTGGGGGGTCGACAGGGGTTGGAACTGAAGCTTTCTTT. This gives the protein CAIGGSTGVGTEAFF.

V usage is TRBV6-5 and J usage is TRBJ2-3, with 9 nucleotides matching TRBD1. Germline values: CDR1 MNHEY, CDR2 SVGAGI. V shed 9 bases, J shed 6 bases, and the junction held 13 bases outside the gene matches. There are 15 residues in the CDR3. Here the CDR3 reads CASRQGQGKIDTQYF. The CDR3 nucleotides are TGTGCCAGTAGACAGGGACAGGGTAAGATCGATACGCAGTATTTT.

In this sample, this clone turned up once. The chain has TRBV2 and TRBJ2-7; TRBD2 is a possible D gene (6 bases). Trimming pared 9 bases from V and 4 bases from J, leaving 10 bases between. This CDR3 comprises 11 residues. CDR1 SNHLY and CDR2 FYNNEI come from the germline V gene. The CDR3 spells CASTSPYEQYF. The DNA for the CDR3 is TGTGCCAGTACTAGCCCTTACGAGCAGTACTTC.

The V call is TRBV5-6, the J call TRBJ1-1; possible D gene TRBD1, 6 bases. The V gene lost 4 bases and the J gene lost 5 bases, with 24 bases spanning the gap. In germline, CDR1 is SGHDT, CDR2 YYEEEE. The CDR3 is 17 amino acids. CDR3 nucleotides: TGTGCCAGCAGCCTAACCACGCGGGGGGCTTTACGGACTGAAGCTTTCTTT. It translates to CASSLTTRGALRTEAFF. Based on the CDR3 plus reference TRBV5-6 and TRBJ1-1, the full variable domain is DAGVTQSPTHLIKTRGQQVTLRCSPKSGHDTVSWYQQALGQGPQFIFQYYEEEERQRGNFPDRFSGHQFPNYSSELNVNALLLGDSALYLCASSLTTRGALRTEAFFGQGTRLTVV.

CDR3 sequence: CASSYSIGQRNNEQFF. DNA of the CDR3: TGTGCCAGCAGTTACTCGATTGGACAGAGAAACAATGAGCAGTTCTTC. The V and J genes are TRBV6-6 and TRBJ2-1, with D tentatively TRBD1 (6 bases). V was clipped by 0 bases and J by 5 bases, with 14 bases between them. CDR3 length: 16 residues. Germline-derived CDR1 and CDR2 are MNHNY and SVGAGI (reference sequence).

J is TRBJ1-1 and V is TRBV6-5; D gene ambiguous. Trimming pared 6 bases from V and 2 bases from J, leaving 7 bases between. From germline, CDR1 is MNHEY and CDR2 SVGAGI. The CDR3 loop spans 12 amino acids. CDR3 nucleotides: TGTGCCAGCAGGTTTCAAAACACTGAAGCTTTCTTT. Translating gives CASRFQNTEAFF.

This chain links TRBV30 with TRBJ2-2; unclear D gene. Germline CDR1 GTSNPN, CDR2 SVGIG (reference sequence). CDR3 length: 11 residues. The V and J ends lost 3 bases and 7 bases respectively, with 6 bases between them. The CDR3 sequence is CAWSYSGELFF. In DNA form, the CDR3 reads TGTGCCTGGAGCTACAGCGGGGAGCTGTTTTTT.

On this clone itself: The sample holds other DNA sequences that translate to the same CDR3. The chain links TRBV5-1 to TRBJ2-5; no reliable D call. This CDR3 comprises 11 residues. Germline V gene lookup returns CDR1 SGHRS and CDR2 YFSETQ. Trimming removed 5 bases from V and 5 bases from J, with 7 bases in between. CDR3 DNA: TGCGCCAGCAGTTCCGGGGAGACCCAGTACTTC. It is translated as CASSSGETQYF.

This clone was counted between two and nine times. V usage is TRBV5-8 and J usage is TRBJ2-7; D is perhaps TRBD1 (6 bases). Looked up from germline, CDR1 is SGHTS and CDR2 is YDEGEE. The length of the CDR3 is 13 residues. Trimming pared 7 bases from V and 1 base from J, leaving 12 bases between. The chain's CDR3 is CASHGTLSYEQYF. The CDR3 DNA follows: TGTGCCAGCCACGGGACACTATCCTACGAGCAGTACTTC.

This clone was seen once. The V gene is TRBV21-1, the J gene TRBJ1-6; the table names TRBD1, a call not compared with the DNA. TRBV21-1 is a known pseudogene. This CDR3 is built from 17 residues. Here the CDR3 reads CASALRRVGTYNSPLHF. CDR3 sequence (DNA): TGTGCCAGCGCCCTGCGCAGGGTGGGTACCTATAATTCACCCCTCCACTTT.

V and J are TRBV11-1 and TRBJ1-1, with unresolved D. Deletions cut 2 bases from V and 0 bases from J, with 4 bases between. Germline V gene lookup returns CDR1 SGHAT and CDR2 FQDESV (reference sequence). The CDR3 runs to 13 residues. DNA of the CDR3: TGTGCCAGCAGCTTACAGTTGAACACTGAAGCTTTCTTT. This encodes CASSLQLNTEAFF.